What follows are 32 T cell receptor beta chains derived from one specimen sequenced in a study of blood T cell repertoires in COVID-19. Repertoires were generated with immunoSEQ multiplex PCR, while TCRdb's copy carries only in-frame clones and drops some. Of 65,000 to 80,000 clones listed, under 95% are singletons. Sequenced material: peripheral blood. These receptors originate from a human donor in a cohort sampled during active COVID-19.

The chain joins TRBV15 to TRBJ2-7, with 7 bases fitting TRBD1. The CDR3 spans 15 residues. CDR1 LNHNV and CDR2 YYDKDF come from the germline V gene (reference sequence). The V segment lost 0 bases and the J segment 1 base; nucleotides outside the gene matches: 3. This CDR3 is CATSRESRGSYEQYF. The DNA for the CDR3 is TGTGCCACCAGCAGAGAATCCAGGGGGTCCTACGAGCAGTACTTC.

The rearrangement uses TRBV10-3 and TRBJ1-1, with D possibly being TRBD1 (6 bases). Germline values: CDR1 ENHRY, CDR2 SYGVKD. The CDR3 is 18 residues long. Trimming left V 10 bases short and J 0 bases short, with 27 bases between. The CDR3 nucleotides read TGTGCCACCAAGTGGGGGCCCGGGGATTCTGTAATGAACACTGAAGCTTTCTTT. Translation gives CATKWGPGDSVMNTEAFF.

Only one count was recorded for this clone. The chain links TRBV4-1 to TRBJ2-7, with TRBD1 matching 7 bases. V was clipped by 4 bases and J by 3 bases; unmatched bases: 9. Germline-derived CDR1 and CDR2 are MGHRA and YSYEKL. This CDR3 has 15 amino acids. CDR3 sequence: CASSRQGGPVYEQYF. CDR3 coding DNA: TGCGCCAGCAGCCGACAGGGCGGCCCCGTCTACGAGCAGTACTTC.

As DNA, the CDR3 is TGTGCCAGCTCACCGGCAGGGATTAAGAACACTGAAGCTTTCTTT. Its protein product is CASSPAGIKNTEAFF. The rearrangement joins TRBV18 to TRBJ1-1; D is possibly TRBD1 (5 bases). The CDR3 spans 15 residues. Between the trimmed V and J ends, which lost 3 bases and 1 base, there was a span of 12 bases. CDR1 and CDR2 from the germline V gene are KGHSH and LQKENI.

The rearrangement joins TRBV5-1 to TRBJ2-1, with D tentatively TRBD1 (6 bases). Germline V gene data show CDR1 as SGHRS and CDR2 as YFSETQ. The CDR3 length is 14 residues. V was shortened by 0 bases and J by 6 bases, with 10 bases between the two germline ends. CDR3: CASSLGQEPNEQFF. The CDR3 DNA sequence: TGCGCCAGCAGCTTGGGACAGGAACCCAATGAGCAGTTCTTC.

The chain carries TRBV30 and TRBJ1-1; 7 nucleotides line up with TRBD1. CDR3 length equals 13 residues. Germline V CDR1 and CDR2: GTSNPN, SVGIG (reference sequence). Unmatched junction bases numbered 8, after V lost 3 bases and J lost 7 bases. CDR3 residues: CAWSAGQYLEAFF. The CDR3 DNA reads TGTGCCTGGAGCGCGGGACAGTATCTTGAAGCTTTCTTT. Full variable domain (missing parts from reference TRBV30 and TRBJ1-1): SQTIHQWPATLVQPVGSPLSLECTVEGTSNPNLYWYRQAAGRGLQLLFYSVGIGQISSEVPQNLSASRPQDRQFILSSKKLLLSDSGFYLCAWSAGQYLEAFFGQGTRLTVV.

V usage is TRBV7-2 and J usage is TRBJ1-5; 9 bases line up with TRBD1. Per the germline V gene, CDR1 is SGHTA and CDR2 is FQGNSA. J gave up 2 bases and V 3 bases, and 2 bases lay outside the gene matches. The length of the CDR3 is 15 residues. The CDR3 sequence: CASSFRTGGNQPQHF. The DNA of the CDR3 is TGTGCCAGCAGCTTCCGGACAGGGGGCAATCAGCCCCAGCATTTT.

This clone appeared a single time. The chain employs TRBV3-1 (or the pseudogene TRBV3-2) and TRBJ2-5, with D perhaps TRBD1 (5 bases). The germline CDR1 and CDR2 sequences are LGHDT and YNNKEL (reference sequence). CDR3 length: 15 residues. Trimming pared 2 bases from V and 5 bases from J, leaving 15 bases between. CDR3 sequence reads: CASSQSSVGDETQYF. The CDR3 DNA follows: TGTGCCAGCAGCCAATCCTCAGTAGGGGATGAGACCCAGTACTTC.

This clone occurred once. V is TRBV9 and J is TRBJ1-1; TRBD1 aligns across 7 bases. CDR1 SGDLS and CDR2 YYNGEE come from the germline V gene. This CDR3 is 18 amino acids long. V lost 0 bases, J lost 0 bases, and 11 bases stayed unmatched. Here the CDR3 reads CASSVGARRQGLNTEAFF. CDR3 coding DNA: TGTGCCAGCAGCGTAGGAGCCCGGAGACAGGGACTGAACACTGAAGCTTTCTTT. Variable domain in full (rest from reference TRBV9 and TRBJ1-1): DSGVTQTPKHLITATGQRVTLRCSPRSGDLSVYWYQQSLDQGLQFLIQYYNGEERAKGNILERFSAQQFPDLHSELNLSSLELGDSALYFCASSVGARRQGLNTEAFFGQGTRLTVV.

This clone was counted a single time. The V gene is TRBV11-2, the J gene TRBJ2-7; D perhaps matches TRBD2 (6 bases). Trimming removed 1 base at V and 2 bases at J, with 9 bases between. This CDR3 region has 14 residues. Germline V CDR1 and CDR2: SGHAT, FQNNGV. In DNA, the CDR3 is TGTGCCAGCAGCTTAGGCCGGGGGACCTACGAGCAGTACTTC. Protein product: CASSLGRGTYEQYF.

The chain links TRBV19 to TRBJ2-1, with D possibly matching TRBD2 (6 bases). The CDR3 loop spans 15 amino acids. The V end was cut by 5 bases, the J end by 0 bases, with 11 bases between. Germline CDR1 LNHDA, CDR2 SQIVND (reference sequence). CDR3 DNA: TGTGCCAGTAGTCGACGGGAGAGCTCCTACAATGAGCAGTTCTTC. Its translation is CASSRRESSYNEQFF.

The sample holds a few counts of this clone. The gene calls are TRBV6-4 and TRBJ2-5; the match to TRBD1 covers 7 bases. Per the germline V gene, CDR1 is MRHNA and CDR2 is SNTAGT. J was trimmed by 5 bases and V by 1 base; bases with no gene match: 7. This CDR3 region has 15 residues. CDR3 nucleotides: TGTGCCAGCAGTGACTGGGCAGGGGGTGGGGAGACCCAGTACTTC. Translated: CASSDWAGGGETQYF.

V usage is TRBV5-1 and J usage is TRBJ2-1, with a possible D match to TRBD2 (6 bases). The CDR3 sequence is 16 residues long. CDR1 SGHRS and CDR2 YFSETQ come from the germline V gene. Trimming stripped 3 bases from V and 0 bases from J, with 13 bases between. CDR3 DNA: TGCGCCAGCAGCTCGCACGCCGGGGGCTCCTACAATGAGCAGTTCTTC. Amino acids: CASSSHAGGSYNEQFF.

This clone is a singleton in its sample. The chain recombines TRBV3-1 (or the pseudogene TRBV3-2) with TRBJ1-5; perhaps TRBD1 as D (6 bases). Germline V gene data show CDR1 as LGHDT and CDR2 as YNNKEL (reference sequence). V lost 2 bases and J lost 3, with 8 bases in between. There are 14 residues in the CDR3. The CDR3 nucleotides read TGTGCCAGCAGCCAAAACAGGGTCAATCAGCCCCAGCATTTT. Protein product: CASSQNRVNQPQHF.

This sequence joins TRBV11-2 and TRBJ2-3; 11 nucleotides line up with TRBD2. The CDR3 totals 15 residues. Trimming at V came to 3 bases and at J to 6 bases, leaving 5 bases not matched to a gene. Germline CDR1 SGHAT, CDR2 FQNNGV. CDR3 coding DNA: TGTGCCAGCAGCTTCCGTAGCGGGGGGGCTGATACGCAGTATTTT. It yields the protein CASSFRSGGADTQYF.

V and J are TRBV6-5 and TRBJ2-1; 9 nucleotides line up with TRBD1. Looked up from germline, CDR1 is MNHEY and CDR2 is SVGAGI. The length of the CDR3 is 15 residues. V trimming: 6 bases; J trimming: 6 bases; junction bases outside the gene matches: 9. The CDR3 loop reads CASSRGTGSLNEQFF. CDR3 coding DNA: TGTGCCAGCAGCCGCGGGACAGGGAGCCTCAATGAGCAGTTCTTC.

This clone appeared once. The chain employs TRBV3-1 (or the pseudogene TRBV3-2) and TRBJ2-7; 10 nucleotides align to TRBD1. Trimming at V came to 4 bases and at J to 5 bases, leaving 11 bases not matched to a gene. The CDR3 runs 16 residues. Looked up from germline, CDR1 is LGHDT and CDR2 is YNNKEL (reference sequence). DNA for the CDR3: TGTGCCAGCAGCCCCACCCGGACAGGGGGTATCGACGAGCAGTACTTC. Translating it yields CASSPTRTGGIDEQYF.

The CDR3 region has the DNA TGTGCCAGCAGTGAGGGGGGTTTACATCAGCCCCAGCATTTT. It specifies CASSEGGLHQPQHF. The V and J genes are TRBV2 and TRBJ1-5; tentatively, D is TRBD1 (5 bases). The CDR3 is 14 amino acids. V was clipped by 3 bases and J by 5 bases, with 11 bases between them. Looked up from germline, CDR1 is SNHLY and CDR2 is FYNNEI.

The J gene is TRBJ2-7, the V gene TRBV7-2, with a tentative D call TRBD2 (5 bases). In germline, CDR1 is SGHTA, CDR2 FQGNSA. V was cut by 1 base and J by 2 bases, with 15 bases left in between. This CDR3 is 16 amino acids long. The DNA of the CDR3 is TGTGCCAGCAGCTTAGGGCCGGGCCTCGGGACCTACGAGCAGTACTTC. Amino acids: CASSLGPGLGTYEQYF.

This clone was counted only a few times. The J gene is TRBJ1-2, the V gene TRBV18, with a weak D call TRBD1 (5 bases). The CDR3 is 14 amino acids. CDR1 is KGHSH and CDR2 is LQKENI in the germline V gene. Trimming took 4 bases from V and 3 from J, leaving 12 bases between them. The CDR3 region is CASSRPTVDYGYTF. The CDR3, as DNA: TGTGCCAGCTCACGCCCGACAGTGGACTATGGCTACACCTTC. Variable domain in full (rest from reference TRBV18 and TRBJ1-2): NAGVMQNPRHLVRRRGQEARLRCSPMKGHSHVYWYRQLPEEGLKFMVYLQKENIIDESGMPKERFSAEFPKEGPSILRIQQVVRGDSAAYFCASSRPTVDYGYTFGSGTRLTVV.

CDR3 nucleotides: TGTGCCATCAGTGAGTCGAGTGGGGAGACCTCTGGGGCCAACGTCCTGACTTTC. Translated, it gives CAISESSGETSGANVLTF. V gene TRBV10-3 combines with J gene TRBJ2-6; weak D call: TRBD2 (5 bases). The germline CDR1 and CDR2 sequences are ENHRY and SYGVKD. Trimming removed 0 bases from V and 0 bases from J, with 12 bases in between. The CDR3 is 18 amino acids.

The J gene is TRBJ1-6, the V gene TRBV5-5; D gene uncertain. V lost 5 bases and J lost 1, with 10 bases in between. Germline V gene data show CDR1 as SGHKS and CDR2 as YYEKEE (reference sequence). The CDR3 sequence is 15 residues long. CDR3 protein: CASSWGESYNSPLHF. CDR3 bases: TGTGCCAGCAGTTGGGGAGAATCCTATAATTCACCCCTCCACTTT.

V gene TRBV4-2 combines with J gene TRBJ2-5; 8 bases are a match to TRBD2. The V gene's germline CDR1 is LGHNA and CDR2 YNFKEQ. This CDR3 has 19 amino acids. With 0 bases clipped from V and 1 base from J, the junction kept 13 bases outside the gene matches. DNA of the CDR3: TGTGCCAGCAGCCAAGATTCCTTCGGGGCCAGCGGGGGCCAAGAGACCCAGTACTTC. As protein: CASSQDSFGASGGQETQYF.

The genes are TRBV5-8 and TRBJ2-3; 11 nucleotides match TRBD2. CDR1 and CDR2 from the germline V gene are SGHTS and YDEGEE. J was trimmed by 5 bases and V by 3 bases; bases with no gene match: 14. This CDR3 is 18 amino acids long. The CDR3 loop is CASSSGTLAGGGGDTQYF. The CDR3 region has the DNA TGTGCCAGCAGCTCCGGCACGCTAGCGGGGGGAGGAGGAGATACGCAGTATTTT.

Only one count was recorded for this clone. This chain uses TRBV5-4 with TRBJ1-1, with 7 nucleotides matching TRBD1. Germline CDR1 is SGHNT and CDR2 is YYREEE (reference sequence). V shed 0 bases, J shed 8 bases, and the junction held 7 bases outside the gene matches. The CDR3 covers 14 residues. In nucleotides, the CDR3 is TGTGCCAGCAGCTTGGTGGACAGGAAAAGCGAAGCTTTCTTT. The encoded protein is CASSLVDRKSEAFF.

The rearrangement joins TRBV9 to TRBJ1-3; no firm D call. Deletions cut 2 bases from V and 2 bases from J, with 11 bases between. In germline, CDR1 is SGDLS, CDR2 YYNGEE. The CDR3 extends over 15 amino acids. The DNA of the CDR3 is TGTGCCAGCAGCGTCGGGATTTCAACTGGAAACACCATATATTTT. Translating gives CASSVGISTGNTIYF.

This clone was observed a single time. The gene calls are TRBV5-4 and TRBJ2-6; D is possibly TRBD1 (6 bases). Germline V gene sequence: CDR1 SGHNT, CDR2 YYREEE (reference sequence). With 5 bases removed from V and 0 bases from J, the gap between germline ends came to 18 bases. CDR3 length equals 18 residues. The CDR3 here is CASSYTGTSPSGANVLTF. Here the CDR3 DNA reads TGTGCCAGCAGTTACACCGGGACATCCCCCTCTGGGGCCAACGTCCTGACTTTC.

This sequence joins TRBV3-1 (or the pseudogene TRBV3-2) and TRBJ2-3, with a possible D match to TRBD1 (6 bases). This CDR3 has 16 amino acids. Germline V gene sequence: CDR1 LGHDT, CDR2 YNNKEL (reference sequence). V dropped 1 base and J dropped 4 bases, with 15 bases sitting between them. The CDR3 DNA reads as TGTGCCAGCAGCCAAGTCCCACAGGGCGCGGCAGATACGCAGTATTTT. Amino acids: CASSQVPQGAADTQYF.

The J gene is TRBJ2-5, the V gene TRBV6-2 or TRBV6-3, with 13 bases fitting TRBD2. Looked up from germline, CDR1 is MNHEY and CDR2 is SVGEGT. The CDR3 is 16 amino acids. V lost 5 bases and J lost 2; bases outside the gene matches: 5. DNA for the CDR3: TGTGCCAGCAGTAGACTAGCGGGGGGCGTTCAAGAGACCCAGTACTTC. It is translated as CASSRLAGGVQETQYF.

V usage is TRBV3-1 (or the pseudogene TRBV3-2) and J usage is TRBJ2-7; D may be TRBD2 (7 bases). Germline V gene data show CDR1 as LGHDT and CDR2 as YNNKEL (reference sequence). Between the trimmed V and J ends, which lost 2 bases and 3 bases, there was a span of 14 bases. The CDR3 extends over 15 amino acids. Here the CDR3 DNA reads TGTGCCAGCAGCCAATCCGCGGGGGCCTACTACGAGCAGTACTTC. The encoded protein is CASSQSAGAYYEQYF.

The J gene is TRBJ2-1, the V gene TRBV20-1, with TRBD2 matching over 10 bases. Trimming took 3 bases from V and 5 from J; bases not matched to a gene: 4. This CDR3 is 14 amino acids long. From germline, CDR1 is DFQATT and CDR2 SNEGSKA (reference sequence). DNA for the CDR3: TGCAGTGCTAGTGCTAGCGGGGGAAACAATGAGCAGTTCTTC. This codes for CSASASGGNNEQFF.

As for this clone: The junction shows a germline mismatch at one end, possibly a read error. This chain joins TRBV7-7 and TRBJ2-2, with a weak D call TRBD1 (5 bases). The CDR3 is made up of 16 amino acids. Per the germline V gene, CDR1 is SSHAT and CDR2 is FNYEAQ (reference sequence). CDR3 residues: CASSLARGLETGELFF. CDR3 nucleotides: TGTGCTAGCAGCTTAGCTAGGGGATTAGAAACCGGGGAGCTGTTTTTT.